These 6 T cell receptor beta chains share one sample of origin, sequenced in a study of blood T cell repertoires in COVID-19. Repertoires were generated with immunoSEQ multiplex PCR, while TCRdb's copy carries only in-frame clones and drops some. The data contain 300,000 to 500,000 clones, 85% to 90% of them singletons. The sample consisted of PBMCs or T cells enriched from blood (not recorded which). The receptors come from a woman in her twenties or thirties with acute COVID-19.

The chain combines TRBV5-1 with TRBJ2-6; 7 bases line up with TRBD1. Germline-derived CDR1 and CDR2 are SGHRS and YFSETQ. The CDR3 totals 18 residues. V trimming: 2 bases; J trimming: 0 bases; junction bases outside the gene matches: 8. The CDR3 reads CASSFLGTATSGANVLTF. CDR3 bases: TGCGCCAGCAGCTTCCTAGGGACAGCCACCTCTGGGGCCAACGTCCTGACTTTC.

The chain couples TRBV4-1 to TRBJ1-2, with 7 bases lining up with TRBD1. The ends lost 4 bases at V and 2 bases at J; junction bases unmatched: 4. Germline lookup yields CDR1 MGHRA and CDR2 YSYEKL. The CDR3 consists of 14 residues. The CDR3 loop is CASSPETGNYGYTF. CDR3 bases: TGCGCCAGCAGCCCTGAGACAGGGAACTATGGCTACACCTTC.

J is TRBJ2-7 and V is TRBV7-6, with D perhaps matching TRBD1 (6 bases). The CDR3 totals 13 residues. Trimming left V 5 bases short and J 7 bases short, with 15 bases between. In germline, CDR1 is SGHVS, CDR2 FNYEAQ. The chain's CDR3 is CASSQGTSLEQYF. CDR3 coding DNA: TGTGCCAGCAGCCAGGGGACAAGCCTAGAGCAGTACTTC. The whole variable domain, remainder taken from reference TRBV7-6 and TRBJ2-7, is GAGVSQSPRYKVTKRGQDVALRCDPISGHVSLYWYRQALGQGPEFLTYFNYEAQQDKSGLPNDRFSAERPEGSISTLTIQRTEQRDSAMYRCASSQGTSLEQYFGPGTRLTVT.

This rearrangement joins TRBV4-3 to TRBJ1-2; 7 bases fit TRBD1. The CDR3 is 13 residues long. Germline trimming cut 3 bases from V and 5 bases from J; bases unmatched to any gene: 3. The germline CDR1 and CDR2 sequences are LGHNA and YSLEER. This CDR3 is CASSQMTGYGYTF. CDR3 bases: TGCGCCAGCAGCCAGATGACAGGGTATGGCTACACCTTC.

The chain carries TRBV6-2 or TRBV6-3 and TRBJ1-1, with 7 positions matching TRBD1. J was trimmed by 6 bases and V by 6 bases; bases with no gene match: 13. Germline CDR1 is MNHEY and CDR2 is SVGEGT. CDR3 length equals 15 residues. CDR3 amino acids: CASSPFEQGKAEAFF. DNA of the CDR3: TGTGCCAGCAGCCCATTTGAACAGGGGAAGGCTGAAGCTTTCTTT.

The chain couples TRBV10-1 to TRBJ1-4; D is perhaps TRBD1 (6 bases). The CDR3 has 20 amino acids. Trimming pared 2 bases from V and 4 bases from J, leaving 26 bases between. Germline-derived CDR1 and CDR2 are WNHNN and SYGVQD (reference sequence). The CDR3 region is CASSEPSWTAPSGINEKLFF. CDR3 in DNA: TGCGCCAGCAGTGAGCCCTCGTGGACAGCGCCTTCAGGGATTAATGAAAAACTGTTTTTT.